The 18 T cell receptor beta chains in this list originate from one sample, sequenced in a study of cytomegalovirus exposure and HLA in healthy donors. The PCR had 60 Vbeta and 13 Jbeta primers. Here immunoSEQ multiplex PCR was the method, and the copy in TCRdb shows in-frame clones only, minus some. Altogether 100,000 to 120,000 clones are present, more than 75% being singletons, with the ten largest covering 1.5% to 2%. The sample comprised PBMCs. The receptors were sampled from a man in his forties in good health and CMV-seronegative.

The rearrangement joins TRBV9 to TRBJ2-3, with 7 bases identical to TRBD2. The CDR3 consists of 14 residues. Germline V gene lookup returns CDR1 SGDLS and CDR2 YYNGEE. J was trimmed by 3 bases and V by 5 bases; bases with no gene match: 6. This CDR3 reads CASRGGRQTDTQYF. The CDR3 nucleotides read TGTGCCAGCAGGGGGGGGAGGCAGACAGATACGCAGTATTTT.

CDR3 residues: CASSLGTTGNTEAFF. For the CDR3, the DNA is TGTGCCAGTAGCCTTGGTACGACGGGGAACACTGAAGCTTTCTTT. This chain links TRBV19 with TRBJ1-1, with D hard to call. The V gene lost 6 bases and the J gene lost 1 base, with 15 bases spanning the gap. Germline CDR1 reads LNHDA; CDR2 reads SQIVND (reference sequence). The CDR3 has 15 amino acids.

The gene calls are TRBV2 and TRBJ1-5; D gene ambiguous. CDR1 SNHLY and CDR2 FYNNEI come from the germline V gene. The CDR3 length is 14 residues. Trimming took 2 bases from V and 7 from J, leaving 12 bases between them. The CDR3 nucleotides read TGTGCCAGCAGTGAACTGGGGAGTATACAGCCCCAGCATTTT. Its protein product is CASSELGSIQPQHF. Combining the CDR3 with reference TRBV2 and TRBJ1-5 gives the whole variable domain EPEVTQTPSHQVTQMGQEVILRCVPISNHLYFYWYRQILGQKVEFLVSFYNNEISEKSEIFDDQFSVERPDGSNFTLKIRSTKLEDSAMYFCASSELGSIQPQHFGDGTRLSIL.

The chain is built from TRBV18 and TRBJ1-1, with TRBD1 identical over 10 bases. The CDR3 is made up of 13 amino acids. Trimming took 8 bases from V and 6 from J; bases not matched to a gene: 6. Germline V gene data show CDR1 as KGHSH and CDR2 as LQKENI. For the CDR3, the DNA is TGTGCCAGCCAACGGACAGGGGGGGCTGAAGCTTTCTTT. Protein: CASQRTGGAEAFF.

The rearrangement uses TRBV5-1 and TRBJ1-3, with TRBD1 matching 7 bases. Looked up from germline, CDR1 is SGHRS and CDR2 is YFSETQ. There are 16 residues in the CDR3. The trim removed 2 bases at V and 2 bases at J, leaving 7 bases unmatched. CDR3 sequence (DNA): TGCGCCAGCAGCTTACGACCGACAGGGACTGGAAACACCATATATTTT. Its protein product is CASSLRPTGTGNTIYF. Complete variable domain (other parts from reference TRBV5-1 and TRBJ1-3): KAGVTQTPRYLIKTRGQQVTLSCSPISGHRSVSWYQQTPGQGLQFLFEYFSETQRNKGNFPGRFSGRQFSNSRSEMNVSTLELGDSALYLCASSLRPTGTGNTIYFGEGSWLTVV.

This clone occurred a few times. The chain recombines TRBV25-1 with TRBJ1-1; D call uncertain. V was shortened by 8 bases and J by 1 base, with 20 bases between the two germline ends. Germline CDR1 and CDR2: MGHDK and SYGVNS. The CDR3 is made up of 16 amino acids. CDR3 loop: CASGADPRGRNTEAFF. CDR3 bases: TGTGCCAGCGGAGCTGATCCGAGAGGGCGGAACACTGAAGCTTTCTTT. The full variable domain, completed using reference TRBV25-1 and TRBJ1-1, is EADIYQTPRYLVIGTGKKITLECSQTMGHDKMYWYQQDPGMELHLIHYSYGVNSTEKGDLSSESTVSRIRTEHFPLTLESARPSHTSQYLCASGADPRGRNTEAFFGQGTRLTVV.

The rearrangement joins TRBV4-1 to TRBJ2-3; 8 bases fit TRBD1. Germline assignment: CDR1 MGHRA and CDR2 YSYEKL. With V trimmed by 3 bases and J by 4 bases, 9 bases remained unmatched. There are 16 residues in the CDR3. CDR3: CASSHPDRADPDTQYF. For the CDR3, the DNA is TGCGCCAGCAGCCATCCGGACAGGGCCGATCCAGATACGCAGTATTTT.

The rearrangement joins TRBV6-5 to TRBJ1-1; D uncertain. CDR1 is MNHEY, CDR2 SVGAGI, per germline. The germline V and J ends were trimmed by 0 bases and 1 base, with 6 bases remaining between them. This CDR3 spans 14 amino acids. This CDR3 is CASSYSIQNTEAFF. As DNA, the CDR3 is TGTGCCAGCAGTTACTCGATACAGAACACTGAAGCTTTCTTT.

This CDR3 is CASSPNPGTGITEAFF. The DNA for the CDR3 is TGCGCCAGCAGCCCGAATCCCGGGACAGGAATCACTGAAGCTTTCTTT. This chain connects TRBV4-3 to TRBJ1-1, with 8 bases matching TRBD1. Germline assignment: CDR1 LGHNA and CDR2 YSLEER. This CDR3 contains 16 residues. V dropped 4 bases and J dropped 4; count of bases not matched to a gene: 11.

The rearrangement links TRBV25-1 to TRBJ2-3, with a weak D call TRBD2 (7 bases). Trimming pared 4 bases from V and 4 bases from J, leaving 15 bases between. The germline V gene has CDR1 MGHDK and CDR2 SYGVNS. The CDR3 is 15 amino acids. DNA for the CDR3: TGTGCCAGCAGTGTGGCGGGGGCGGTGGCAGATACGCAGTATTTT. It yields the protein CASSVAGAVADTQYF.

The CDR3 DNA follows: TGTGCCAGCAGTCCTTTCAGGGACAATCAGCCCCAGCATTTT. This translates into CASSPFRDNQPQHF. The rearrangement links TRBV28 to TRBJ1-5; tentative D call: TRBD1 (5 bases). The germline CDR1 and CDR2 sequences are MDHEN and SYDVKM. This CDR3 is 14 amino acids long. Deletions cut 5 bases from V and 3 bases from J, with 11 bases between.

This chain uses TRBV14 with TRBJ1-3; tentatively, D is TRBD1 (5 bases). Germline V gene data show CDR1 as SGHDN and CDR2 as FVKESK. This CDR3 comprises 13 residues. Trimming shortened V by 4 bases and J by 4 bases, and 8 bases separated the two germline ends. In DNA, the CDR3 is TGTGCCAGCAGCCGACAGATCGGAAACACCATATATTTT. It is translated as CASSRQIGNTIYF.

The chain uses TRBV5-1 and TRBJ2-7, with TRBD1 matching over 8 bases. V shed 5 bases and J 5 bases; nucleotides not matched to a gene: 6. Germline CDR1 SGHRS, CDR2 YFSETQ. This CDR3 has 13 residues. In nucleotides, the CDR3 is TGCGCCAGCAGTTCGACAGGGGAGCACGAGCAGTACTTC. This gives the protein CASSSTGEHEQYF.

V gene TRBV28 combines with J gene TRBJ1-5, with a tentative D call TRBD1 (6 bases). V lost 2 bases to trimming and J lost 7 bases, with 9 bases between them. This CDR3 is built from 13 residues. The germline V gene has CDR1 MDHEN and CDR2 SYDVKM. The CDR3: CASSLTGFQPQHF. The CDR3 coding sequence is TGTGCCAGCAGTTTAACAGGGTTCCAGCCCCAGCATTTT.

CDR3 amino acids: CASSPGIGGEQYF. For the CDR3, the DNA is TGTGCCAGCTCACCGGGGATAGGGGGCGAGCAGTACTTC. The V and J genes are TRBV18 and TRBJ2-7; maybe TRBD1 (6 bases). Germline loops: CDR1 KGHSH, CDR2 LQKENI. The germline V and J ends were trimmed by 3 bases and 6 bases, with 12 bases remaining between them. This CDR3 contains 13 residues. The full variable domain, its missing parts supplied by reference TRBV18 and TRBJ2-7, is NAGVMQNPRHLVRRRGQEARLRCSPMKGHSHVYWYRQLPEEGLKFMVYLQKENIIDESGMPKERFSAEFPKEGPSILRIQQVVRGDSAAYFCASSPGIGGEQYFGPGTRLTVT.

This chain joins TRBV6-6 and TRBJ1-1, with D possibly matching TRBD1 (5 bases). Germline values: CDR1 MNHNY, CDR2 SVGAGI (reference sequence). The CDR3 is 13 amino acids. V lost 2 bases and J lost 6, with 10 bases in between. The CDR3 loop is CASSYPQGPEAFF. Here the CDR3 DNA reads TGTGCCAGCAGTTACCCGCAGGGTCCTGAAGCTTTCTTT.

The chain employs TRBV25-1 and TRBJ1-1; D is possibly TRBD1 (6 bases). This CDR3 comprises 13 residues. Trimming removed 6 bases from V and 5 bases from J, with 13 bases in between. Germline V CDR1 and CDR2: MGHDK, SYGVNS. The chain's CDR3 is CASSLTGQTEAFF. CDR3 nucleotide sequence: TGTGCCAGCAGCCTAACAGGGCAGACTGAAGCTTTCTTT.

The chain joins TRBV7-9 to TRBJ1-4; tentatively, D is TRBD1 (6 bases). Germline V gene sequence: CDR1 SEHNR, CDR2 FQNEAQ (reference sequence). V was pared by 4 bases and J by 0 bases, with 18 bases between. The CDR3 spans 18 residues. CDR3 protein: CASSSRQGIGATNEKLFF. The CDR3 coding sequence is TGTGCCAGCAGCTCGCGGCAGGGGATAGGCGCAACTAATGAAAAACTGTTTTTT.